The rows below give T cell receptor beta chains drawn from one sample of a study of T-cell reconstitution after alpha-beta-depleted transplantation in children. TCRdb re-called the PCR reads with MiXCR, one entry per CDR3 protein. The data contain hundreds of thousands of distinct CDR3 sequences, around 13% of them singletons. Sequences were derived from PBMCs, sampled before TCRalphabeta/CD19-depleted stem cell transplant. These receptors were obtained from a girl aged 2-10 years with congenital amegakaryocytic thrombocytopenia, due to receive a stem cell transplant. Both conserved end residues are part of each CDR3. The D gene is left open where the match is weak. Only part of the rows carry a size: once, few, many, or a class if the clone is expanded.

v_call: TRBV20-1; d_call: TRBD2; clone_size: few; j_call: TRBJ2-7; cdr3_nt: TGCAGCGGGGGGACCAGGTCCCTCCACGAGCAGTACTTC; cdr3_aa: CSGGTRSLHEQYF
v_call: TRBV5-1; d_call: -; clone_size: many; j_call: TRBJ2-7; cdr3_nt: TGCGCCAGCAGCTTGGGACAGGTCTACGAGCAGTACTTC; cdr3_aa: CASSLGQVYEQYF
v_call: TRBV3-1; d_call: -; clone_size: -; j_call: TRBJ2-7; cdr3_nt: TGTGCCAGCAGCCAAGATGTCAGCGGGCCCAACAACGAGCAGTACTTC; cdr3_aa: CASSQDVSGPNNEQYF
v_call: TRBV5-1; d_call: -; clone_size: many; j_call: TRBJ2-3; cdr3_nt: TGCGCCAGCAGCGAGGTTGGGGGCGATTGGGATACGCAGTATTTT; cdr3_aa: CASSEVGGDWDTQYF
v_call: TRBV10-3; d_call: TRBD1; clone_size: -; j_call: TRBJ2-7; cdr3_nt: TGTGCCATCAGCGATTCCAGGGGGTCCACCTACGAGCAGTACTTC; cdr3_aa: CAISDSRGSTYEQYF
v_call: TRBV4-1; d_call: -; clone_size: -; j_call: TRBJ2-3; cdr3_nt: TGCGCCAGCAGCCATCTTTTAGCAGATACGCAGTATTTT; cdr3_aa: CASSHLLADTQYF
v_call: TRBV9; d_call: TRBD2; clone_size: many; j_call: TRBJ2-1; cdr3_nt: TGTGCCAGCAGCGCCGGGAGGAGCTCCTACAATGAGCAGTTCTTC; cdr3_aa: CASSAGRSSYNEQFF
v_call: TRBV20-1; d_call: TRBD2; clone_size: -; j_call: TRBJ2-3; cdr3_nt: TGCAGTGCTAGAAGCGGGAGGATAGATACGCAGTATTTT; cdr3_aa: CSARSGRIDTQYF
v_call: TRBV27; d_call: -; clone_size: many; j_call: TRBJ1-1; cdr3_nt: TGTGCCAGCAGTCCCACGCGAAGTGGCTTTACTGAAGCTTTCTTT; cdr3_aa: CASSPTRSGFTEAFF
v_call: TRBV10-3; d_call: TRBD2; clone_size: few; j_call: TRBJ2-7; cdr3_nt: TGTGCCATCGAGGCTAGCGGGAGCGCCGAGCAGTACTTC; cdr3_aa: CAIEASGSAEQYF
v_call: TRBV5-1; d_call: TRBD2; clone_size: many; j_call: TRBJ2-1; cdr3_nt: TGCGCCAGCAGCTTGCTAGCGGGAGGGTTTTTGGGACTCTCCTACAATGAGCAGTTCTTC; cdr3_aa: CASSLLAGGFLGLSYNEQFF
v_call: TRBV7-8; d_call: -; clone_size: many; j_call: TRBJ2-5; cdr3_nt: TGTGCCAGCAGCCTGGGACAGCTGAGACTAGCGACCCGAGTGAGAGAGACCCAGTACTTC; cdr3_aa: CASSLGQLRLATRVRETQYF
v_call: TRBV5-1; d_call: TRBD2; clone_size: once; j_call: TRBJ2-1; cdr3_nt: TGCGCCAGCAGCTCCAGGCTCCTCTCTAGCGGGAGCTCCTACAATGAGCAGTTCTTC; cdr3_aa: CASSSRLLSSGSSYNEQFF
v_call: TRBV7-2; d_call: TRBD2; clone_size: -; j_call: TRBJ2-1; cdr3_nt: TGTGCCAGCAGCTTAGAGGCTAGCGGTAGGGATGAGCAGTTCTTC; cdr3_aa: CASSLEASGRDEQFF
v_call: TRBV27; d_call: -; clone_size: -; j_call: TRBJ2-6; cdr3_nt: TGTGCCACCGGGACGAATGGGGGCTCTGGGGCCAACGTCCTGACTTTC; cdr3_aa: CATGTNGGSGANVLTF
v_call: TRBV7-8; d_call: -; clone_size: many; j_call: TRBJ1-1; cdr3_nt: TGTGCCAGCAGCTTAGCTCGGACTGTAGACACTGAAGCTTTCTTT; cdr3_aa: CASSLARTVDTEAFF
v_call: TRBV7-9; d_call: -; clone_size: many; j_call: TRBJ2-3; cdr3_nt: TGTGCCAGCAGCTTAGCGACCGCCAGCACAGATACGCAGTATTTT; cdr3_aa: CASSLATASTDTQYF
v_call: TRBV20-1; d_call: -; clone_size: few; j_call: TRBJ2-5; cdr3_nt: TGCAGTGCTAGAGAAGGAGAGACCCAGTACTTC; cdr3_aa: CSAREGETQYF